A selection of T cell receptor beta chains follows, all from one sample in a study of blood T cell repertoires in COVID-19. Assay: immunoSEQ multiplex PCR; the TCRdb copy retains only in-frame clones and omits some. This table holds 300,000 or so clones, roughly nine tenths found once. The sequenced sample was peripheral blood. These receptors all stem from a woman aged 25 to 45 with COVID-19, enrolled during active disease. Each CDR3 is given with its conserved first and last residue. Fields, in order: D gene, J gene, V gene, clone size, CDR3 DNA, CDR3 protein. The D gene is left open where the match is weak. Clone sizes are given selectively: once, few, many, or a class where the clone is expanded.

>NA|TRBJ1-1|TRBV5-1|NA
TGCGCCAGCAGCTTGGGAGACAGCGGGCCCTACACTGAAGCTTTCTTT
CASSLGDSGPYTEAFF
>TRBD1|TRBJ2-1|TRBV18|NA
TGTGCCAGCTCACCACCGGGACAGGTCAATGAGCAGTTCTTC
CASSPPGQVNEQFF
>TRBD2|TRBJ2-5|TRBV28|NA
TGTGCCAGCAGTTCTGGCGGGAGGACCCAAGAGACCCAGTACTTC
CASSSGGRTQETQYF
>NA|TRBJ2-5|TRBV28|NA
TGTGCCAGCAGTCACCCAAACTTCCAAGAGACCCAGTACTTC
CASSHPNFQETQYF
>TRBD1|TRBJ1-1|TRBV5-4|NA
TGTGCCAGCAGCTTGGGACAGGGTGTAGGAACTGAAGCTTTCTTT
CASSLGQGVGTEAFF
>TRBD1|TRBJ2-7|TRBV7-8|NA
TGTGCCAGCAGCAACTCAGGGGGCGGCCCCTACGAGCAGTACTTC
CASSNSGGGPYEQYF
>NA|TRBJ2-1|TRBV6-1|NA
TGTGCCAGCAGTGAGGGGACTCAATCCTACAATGAGCAGTTCTTC
CASSEGTQSYNEQFF
>TRBD2|TRBJ2-7|TRBV19|NA
TGTGCCAGTAGTTTAAGCGGGATTGGCCACGAGCAGTACTTC
CASSLSGIGHEQYF
>NA|TRBJ2-5|TRBV30|NA
TGTGCCTGGAGTTATCGGCAAGAGACCCAGTACTTC
CAWSYRQETQYF
>TRBD2|TRBJ2-7|TRBV6-1|NA
TGTGCCAGCAGTGAGGAAGCGGGAGGGCCCGTCGAGCAGTACTTC
CASSEEAGGPVEQYF
>TRBD1|TRBJ1-2|TRBV28|NA
TGTGCCGGCCGAGGAACAGGGGGCACTGGTGGTGGCTACACCTTC
CAGRGTGGTGGGYTF
>NA|TRBJ2-7|TRBV2|NA
TGTGCCAGCGCGCAGACAAGCTCCTACGAGCAGTACTTC
CASAQTSSYEQYF
>NA|TRBJ2-3|TRBV15|NA
TGTGCCACCAGCAGAGACAGGGGCCTGTACGATACGCAGTATTTT
CATSRDRGLYDTQYF
>NA|TRBJ1-2|TRBV5-1|NA
TGCGCCAGCAGCTTGGGGGAGCGTGAATATGGCTACACCTTC
CASSLGEREYGYTF
>TRBD2|TRBJ2-3|TRBV29-1|NA
TGCAGCGTTGAACTAGCGGGAGTGGGCACAGATACGCAGTATTTT
CSVELAGVGTDTQYF
>TRBD2|TRBJ2-3|TRBV29-1|NA
TGCAGCGTTGGACTAGCAGGAACGGCAGATACGCAGTATTTT
CSVGLAGTADTQYF
>NA|TRBJ2-1|TRBV28|NA
TGTGCCAGCGTCGACAGTATCCATGAGCAGTTCTTC
CASVDSIHEQFF
>NA|TRBJ1-2|TRBV27|NA
TGTGCCACCCGGAGGACAGCCGAGTATGGCTACACCTTC
CATRRTAEYGYTF
>NA|TRBJ2-7|TRBV14|NA
TGTGCCAGCAGCCTGACCATGACAGCTCCCTCCTACGAGCAGTACTTC
CASSLTMTAPSYEQYF
>TRBD1|TRBJ1-5|TRBV20-1|NA
TGCAGTGCTAGTGCACGGGGACAGAGCAATCAGCCCCAGCATTTT
CSASARGQSNQPQHF
>TRBD1|TRBJ1-1|TRBV2|once
TGTGCCAGCGTCCGACAGGGCGGGACTGAAGCTTTCTTT
CASVRQGGTEAFF
>TRBD1|TRBJ1-5|TRBV29-1|NA
TGCAGCGTTGGTCCGACAGGGGCTAATCAGCCCCAGCATTTT
CSVGPTGANQPQHF
>TRBD1|TRBJ1-2|TRBV7-2|NA
TGTGCCAGCAGCTCCGACAGGGGAGGCTATGGCTACACCTTC
CASSSDRGGYGYTF
>NA|TRBJ2-3|TRBV9|NA
TGTGCCAGCAGCGCCGGGGACTTCACGAAAACAACAGATACGCAGTATTTT
CASSAGDFTKTTDTQYF
>NA|TRBJ2-3|TRBV5-8|NA
TGTGCCAGCAGCTTGGACGGCGGCTCCACAGATACGCAGTATTTT
CASSLDGGSTDTQYF
>NA|TRBJ2-2|TRBV2|once
TGTGCCAGCAAGGTTAGCCGGGAGCCCGGGGAGCTGTTTTTT
CASKVSREPGELFF
>NA|TRBJ2-7|TRBV18|NA
TGTGCCAGCTCACCAACAGGAATAAACTCCTACGAGCAGTACTTC
CASSPTGINSYEQYF
>TRBD1|TRBJ2-1|TRBV11-2|NA
TGTGCCAGCAGCTTAGTGGGGACAGGCGGAAATGAGCAGTTCTTC
CASSLVGTGGNEQFF
>TRBD2|TRBJ2-7|TRBV7-2|NA
TGTGCCAGCAGCTCGTTAGCGGGGGGGGCTGGCGAGCAGTACTTC
CASSSLAGGAGEQYF
>NA|TRBJ1-1|TRBV6-5|NA
TGTGCCAGCACTCAAACGGGGGTATGGGCTGAAGCTTTCTTT
CASTQTGVWAEAFF
>TRBD2|TRBJ2-5|TRBV5-1|NA
TGCGCCAGCAGCTTGGTATGGCGGGAGGGTACAGAGACCCAGTACTTC
CASSLVWREGTETQYF
>TRBD1|TRBJ1-6|TRBV5-1|NA
TGCGCCAGCTCACGGGACAGGGCTAGTAATTCACCCCTCCACTTT
CASSRDRASNSPLHF
>TRBD1|TRBJ2-7|TRBV5-1|NA
TGCGCCAGCAGCTTGGATGGACAGGGGGCCTACGAGCAGTACTTC
CASSLDGQGAYEQYF
>NA|TRBJ1-4|TRBV30|NA
TGTGCCTGGACTCCTGGCACAGTCAATGAAAAACTGTTTTTT
CAWTPGTVNEKLFF
>NA|TRBJ1-2|TRBV12-3/TRBV12-4|NA
TGTGCCAGCAGTTACCAAGCCTATGGCTACACCTTC
CASSYQAYGYTF
>NA|TRBJ1-2|TRBV7-8|NA
TGTGCCAGCAGCTTAGTTGGGAGGCCCAGGAACTATGGCTACACCTTC
CASSLVGRPRNYGYTF
>TRBD1|TRBJ1-2|TRBV11-2|NA
TGTGCCAGCAGCTTGAGGACAGGGGGCTTAGGCTACACCTTC
CASSLRTGGLGYTF
>NA|TRBJ1-5|TRBV2|NA
TGTGCCAGCCACCCGGGGTATCAGCCCCAGCATTTT
CASHPGYQPQHF
>NA|TRBJ1-6|TRBV7-9|NA
TGTGCCAGCAGCTTCCCAGGTTCGAATTCACCCCTCCACTTT
CASSFPGSNSPLHF
>TRBD1|TRBJ1-4|TRBV7-9|NA
TGTGCCAGCAGCTTAATGGGACAGGGTGGCGAAAAACTGTTTTTT
CASSLMGQGGEKLFF
>TRBD2|TRBJ2-1|TRBV7-6|NA
TGTGCCAGCAGCTTCAACCTAGCGGCTTACAATGAGCAGTTCTTC
CASSFNLAAYNEQFF
>NA|TRBJ1-6|TRBV29-1|NA
TGCAGCGAATCCCCTCCAGCAGCTAGCTCCTATAATTCACCCCTCCACTTT
CSESPPAASSYNSPLHF
>NA|TRBJ1-2|TRBV9|NA
TGTGCCAGCAGCGTAGGCAGGGAACCCTATGGCTACACCTTC
CASSVGREPYGYTF
>NA|TRBJ1-5|TRBV9|few
TGTGCCAGCAGCCCTACCGCAGGGGCTGATCAGCCCCAGCATTTT
CASSPTAGADQPQHF
>NA|TRBJ1-3|TRBV5-6|NA
TGTGCCAGCAGCCAAAACGGGGAGGTTGATGTTGGAAACACCATATATTTT
CASSQNGEVDVGNTIYF
>NA|TRBJ2-1|TRBV28|NA
TGTGCCAGCAGTTTGAGCTCCTACAATGAGCAGTTCTTC
CASSLSSYNEQFF
>NA|TRBJ2-7|TRBV5-5|NA
TGTGCCAGCAGCCTCCAGCCCCAGGAGGCGTGCGAGCAGTACTTC
CASSLQPQEACEQYF
>NA|TRBJ2-2|TRBV4-1|NA
TGCGCCAGCAGCCCAGGAGGGGGCGGGAATACCGGGGAGCTGTTTTTT
CASSPGGGGNTGELFF
>TRBD2|TRBJ2-1|TRBV19|NA
TGTGCCAGTAGTATAGTCGAGGCTAGCGGGAGTTACAATGAGCAGTTCTTC
CASSIVEASGSYNEQFF
>NA|TRBJ1-1|TRBV30|NA
TGTGCCTGGAGTGACAGTGACACTGAAGCTTTCTTT
CAWSDSDTEAFF
>TRBD1|TRBJ2-1|TRBV5-1|NA
TGCGCCAGCAGCTCCACACCAACGGACAGGCACAATGAGCAGTTCTTC
CASSSTPTDRHNEQFF